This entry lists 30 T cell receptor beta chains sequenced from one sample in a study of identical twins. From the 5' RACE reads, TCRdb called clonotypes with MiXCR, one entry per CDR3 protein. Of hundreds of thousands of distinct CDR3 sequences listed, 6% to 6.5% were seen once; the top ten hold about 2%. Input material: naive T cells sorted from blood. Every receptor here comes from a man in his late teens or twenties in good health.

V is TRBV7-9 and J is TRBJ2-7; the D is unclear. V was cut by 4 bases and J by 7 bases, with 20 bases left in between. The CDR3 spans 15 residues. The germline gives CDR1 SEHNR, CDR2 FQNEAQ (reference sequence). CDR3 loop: CASSSLRGDYLEQYF. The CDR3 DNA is TGTGCCAGCAGCTCCCTACGCGGTGATTATCTGGAGCAGTACTTC.

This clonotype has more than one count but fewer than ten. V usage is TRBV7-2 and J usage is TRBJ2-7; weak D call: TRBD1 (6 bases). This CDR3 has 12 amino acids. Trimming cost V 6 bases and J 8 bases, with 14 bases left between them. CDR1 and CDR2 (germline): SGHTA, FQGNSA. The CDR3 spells CASSYQRDKQYF. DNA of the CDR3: TGTGCCAGCAGTTACCAGAGGGACAAGCAGTACTTC.

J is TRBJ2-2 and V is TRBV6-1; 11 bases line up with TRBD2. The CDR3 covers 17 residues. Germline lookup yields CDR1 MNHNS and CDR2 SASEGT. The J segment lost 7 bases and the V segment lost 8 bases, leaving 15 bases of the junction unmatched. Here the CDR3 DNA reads TGTGCCAGCGTGGCAGGGGTAGTAGCGGGAGGGGTCGGGGAGCTGTTTTTT. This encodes CASVAGVVAGGVGELFF.

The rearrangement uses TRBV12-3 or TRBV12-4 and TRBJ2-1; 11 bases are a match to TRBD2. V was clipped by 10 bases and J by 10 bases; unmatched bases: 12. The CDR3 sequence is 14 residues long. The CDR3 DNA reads TGTGCCACCGGCGGGACTAGCGGTCGGGGGGAGCAGTTCTTC. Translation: CATGGTSGRGEQFF.

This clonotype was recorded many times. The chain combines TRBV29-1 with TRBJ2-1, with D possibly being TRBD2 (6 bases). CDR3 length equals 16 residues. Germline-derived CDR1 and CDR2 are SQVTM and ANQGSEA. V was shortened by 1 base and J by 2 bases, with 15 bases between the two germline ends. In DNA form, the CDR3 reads TGCAGCGTTGAAGGGGCGGGGTCAGGAACCTACAATGAGCAGTTCTTC. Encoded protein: CSVEGAGSGTYNEQFF.

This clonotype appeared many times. The CDR3 loop is CASSPLDPNWQETQYF. DNA for the CDR3: TGTGCCAGCTCACCATTGGACCCGAACTGGCAAGAGACCCAGTACTTC. The chain is built from TRBV18 and TRBJ2-5; no definite D call. V dropped 2 bases and J dropped 2 bases, with 15 bases sitting between them. This CDR3 contains 16 residues. Germline-derived CDR1 and CDR2 are KGHSH and LQKENI.

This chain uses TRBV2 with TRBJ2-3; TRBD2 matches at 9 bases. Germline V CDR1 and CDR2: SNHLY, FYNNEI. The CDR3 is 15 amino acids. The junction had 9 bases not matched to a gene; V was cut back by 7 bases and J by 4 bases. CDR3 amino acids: CASTVGAGGADTQYF. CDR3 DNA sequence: TGTGCCAGCACGGTCGGCGCGGGAGGGGCAGATACGCAGTATTTT.

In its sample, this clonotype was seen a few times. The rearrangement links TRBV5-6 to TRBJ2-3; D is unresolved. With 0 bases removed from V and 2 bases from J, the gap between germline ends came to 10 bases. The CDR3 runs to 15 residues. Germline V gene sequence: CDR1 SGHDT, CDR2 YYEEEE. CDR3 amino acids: CASSLATAFTDTQYF. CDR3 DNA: TGTGCCAGCAGCTTGGCGACTGCATTCACAGATACGCAGTATTTT.

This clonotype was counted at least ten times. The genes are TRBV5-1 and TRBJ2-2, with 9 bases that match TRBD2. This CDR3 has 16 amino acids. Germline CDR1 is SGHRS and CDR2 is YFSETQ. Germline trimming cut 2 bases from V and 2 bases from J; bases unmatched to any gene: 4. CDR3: CASSLPREGNTGELFF. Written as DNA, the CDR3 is TGCGCCAGCAGCTTACCGCGGGAGGGAAACACCGGGGAGCTGTTTTTT.

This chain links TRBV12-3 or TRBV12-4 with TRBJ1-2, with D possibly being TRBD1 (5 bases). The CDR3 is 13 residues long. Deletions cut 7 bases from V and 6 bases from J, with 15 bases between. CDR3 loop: CASTGSGTNGYTF. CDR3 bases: TGTGCCAGCACAGGGTCGGGGACGAATGGCTACACCTTC.

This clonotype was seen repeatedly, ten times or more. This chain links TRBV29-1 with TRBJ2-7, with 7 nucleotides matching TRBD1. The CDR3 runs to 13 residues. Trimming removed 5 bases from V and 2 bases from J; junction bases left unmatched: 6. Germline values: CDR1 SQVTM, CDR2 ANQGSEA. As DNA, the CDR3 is TGCAGCGTTTACCGGGACAGAGCCTACGAGCAGTACGTC. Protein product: CSVYRDRAYEQYV.

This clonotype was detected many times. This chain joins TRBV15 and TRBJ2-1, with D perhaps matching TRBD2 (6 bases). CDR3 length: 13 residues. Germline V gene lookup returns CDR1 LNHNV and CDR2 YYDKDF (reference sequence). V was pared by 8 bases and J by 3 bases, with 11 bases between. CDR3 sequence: CATGTPVYNEQFF. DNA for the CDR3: TGTGCCACCGGGACTCCAGTCTACAATGAGCAGTTCTTC.

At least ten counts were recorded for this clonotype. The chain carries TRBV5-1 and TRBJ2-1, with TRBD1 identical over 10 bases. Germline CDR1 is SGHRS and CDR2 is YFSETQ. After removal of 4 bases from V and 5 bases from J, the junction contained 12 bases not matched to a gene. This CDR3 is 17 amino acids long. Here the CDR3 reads CASSLGTGVNSHNEQFF. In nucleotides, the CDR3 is TGCGCCAGCAGCCTCGGGACAGGGGTTAATAGCCACAATGAGCAGTTCTTC. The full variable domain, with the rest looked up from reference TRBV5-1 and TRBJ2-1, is KAGVTQTPRYLIKTRGQQVTLSCSPISGHRSVSWYQQTPGQGLQFLFEYFSETQRNKGNFPGRFSGRQFSNSRSEMNVSTLELGDSALYLCASSLGTGVNSHNEQFFGPGTRLTVL.

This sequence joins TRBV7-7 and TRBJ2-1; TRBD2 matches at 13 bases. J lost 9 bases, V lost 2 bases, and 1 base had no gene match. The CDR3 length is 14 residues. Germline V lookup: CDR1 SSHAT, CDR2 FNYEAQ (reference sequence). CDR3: CASSLTSGGAEQFF. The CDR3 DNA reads TGTGCCAGCAGCTTAACTAGCGGGGGGGCTGAGCAGTTCTTC. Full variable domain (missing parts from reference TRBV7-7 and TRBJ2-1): GAGVSQSPRYKVTKRGQDVTLRCDPISSHATLYWYQQALGQGPEFLTYFNYEAQPDKSGLPSDRFSAERPEGSISTLTIQRTEQRDSAMYRCASSLTSGGAEQFFGPGTRLTVL.

The CDR3 here is CASAGQVTSTDTQYF. The CDR3 nucleotides read TGCGCCAGCGCCGGACAGGTGACTAGCACAGATACGCAGTATTTT. The gene calls are TRBV5-1 and TRBJ2-3; TRBD1 agrees at 7 bases. Looked up from germline, CDR1 is SGHRS and CDR2 is YFSETQ. V lost 7 bases and J lost 0; bases outside the gene matches: 8. The CDR3 is 15 amino acids.

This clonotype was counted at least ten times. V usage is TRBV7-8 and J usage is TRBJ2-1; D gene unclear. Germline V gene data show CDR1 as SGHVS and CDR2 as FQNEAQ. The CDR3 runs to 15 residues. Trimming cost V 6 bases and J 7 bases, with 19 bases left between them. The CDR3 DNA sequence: TGTGCCAGCAGACAAGACCGCCACCCTTGGAATGAGCAGTTCTTC. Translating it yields CASRQDRHPWNEQFF.

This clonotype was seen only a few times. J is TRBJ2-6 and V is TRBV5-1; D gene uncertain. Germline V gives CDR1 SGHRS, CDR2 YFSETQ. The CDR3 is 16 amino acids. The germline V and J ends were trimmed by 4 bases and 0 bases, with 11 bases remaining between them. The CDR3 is CASSATGRSGANVLTF. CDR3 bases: TGCGCCAGCAGCGCCACTGGACGCTCTGGGGCCAACGTCCTGACTTTC.

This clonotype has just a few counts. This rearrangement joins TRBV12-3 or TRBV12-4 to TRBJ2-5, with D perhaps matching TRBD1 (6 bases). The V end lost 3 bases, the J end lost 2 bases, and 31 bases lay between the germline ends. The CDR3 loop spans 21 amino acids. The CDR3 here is CASSLSVTGKGSLFRQETQYF. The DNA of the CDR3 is TGTGCCAGCAGTTTGTCCGTAACAGGGAAAGGATCCCTATTTCGACAAGAGACCCAGTACTTC.

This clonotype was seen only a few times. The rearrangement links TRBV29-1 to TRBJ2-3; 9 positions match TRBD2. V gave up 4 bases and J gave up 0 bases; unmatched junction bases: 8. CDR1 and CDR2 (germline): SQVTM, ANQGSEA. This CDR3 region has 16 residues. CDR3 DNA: TGCAGCGTTGCGGGCGGGAGGGCTACTAGCACAGATACGCAGTATTTT. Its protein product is CSVAGGRATSTDTQYF.

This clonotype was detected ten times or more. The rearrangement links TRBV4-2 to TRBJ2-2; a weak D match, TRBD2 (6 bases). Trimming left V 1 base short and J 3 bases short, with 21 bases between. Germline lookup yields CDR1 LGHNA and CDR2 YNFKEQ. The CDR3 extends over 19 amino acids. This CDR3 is CASSQGGRPGVSDTGELFF. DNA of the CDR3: TGTGCCAGCAGCCAAGGAGGTCGGCCGGGGGTTTCGGACACCGGGGAGCTGTTTTTT.

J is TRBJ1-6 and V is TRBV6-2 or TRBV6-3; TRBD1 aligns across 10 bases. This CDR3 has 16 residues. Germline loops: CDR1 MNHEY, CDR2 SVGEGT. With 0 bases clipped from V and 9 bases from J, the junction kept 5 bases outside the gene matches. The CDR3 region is CASSYSSGTGVSPLHF. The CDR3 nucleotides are TGTGCCAGCAGTTACTCGTCGGGGACAGGGGTTTCACCCCTCCACTTT.

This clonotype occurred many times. The CDR3 DNA reads TGCGCCAGCAGCCTCCCGGGACAGGGGTATGGCTACACCTTC. This encodes CASSLPGQGYGYTF. The chain links TRBV5-1 to TRBJ1-2; 10 bases line up with TRBD1. CDR3 length: 14 residues. Germline V gene data show CDR1 as SGHRS and CDR2 as YFSETQ. Germline trimming cut 4 bases from V and 5 bases from J; bases unmatched to any gene: 5.

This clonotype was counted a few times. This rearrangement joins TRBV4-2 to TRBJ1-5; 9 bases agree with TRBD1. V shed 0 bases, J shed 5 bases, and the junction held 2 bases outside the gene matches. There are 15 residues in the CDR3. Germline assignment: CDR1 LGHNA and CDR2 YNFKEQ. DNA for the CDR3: TGTGCCAGCAGCCAAGAAGACAGGGGGTATCAGCCCCAGCATTTT. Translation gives CASSQEDRGYQPQHF.

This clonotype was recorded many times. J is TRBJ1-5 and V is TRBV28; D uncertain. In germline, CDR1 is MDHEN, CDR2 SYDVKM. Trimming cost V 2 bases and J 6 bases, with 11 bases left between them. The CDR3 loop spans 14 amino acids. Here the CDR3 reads CASSLIGRSQPQHF. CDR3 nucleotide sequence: TGTGCCAGCAGTTTAATTGGGCGGAGTCAGCCCCAGCATTTT.

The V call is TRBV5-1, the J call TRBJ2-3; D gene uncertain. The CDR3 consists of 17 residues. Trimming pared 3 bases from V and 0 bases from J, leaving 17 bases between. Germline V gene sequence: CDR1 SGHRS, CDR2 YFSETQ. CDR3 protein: CASSSMVYRASTDTQYF. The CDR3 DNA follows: TGCGCCAGCAGCTCGATGGTGTATAGGGCGAGCACAGATACGCAGTATTTT.

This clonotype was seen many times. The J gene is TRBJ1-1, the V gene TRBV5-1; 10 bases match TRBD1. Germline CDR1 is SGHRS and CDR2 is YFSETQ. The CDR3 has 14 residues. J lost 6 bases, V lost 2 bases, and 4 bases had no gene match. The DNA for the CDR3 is TGCGCCAGCAGCTTCGGGACAGGGGTACCTGAAGCTTTCTTT. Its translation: CASSFGTGVPEAFF.

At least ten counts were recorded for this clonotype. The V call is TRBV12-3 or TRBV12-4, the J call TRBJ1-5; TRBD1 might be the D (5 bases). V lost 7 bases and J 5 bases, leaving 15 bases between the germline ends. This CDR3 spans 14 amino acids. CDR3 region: CASTVGGRDQPQHF. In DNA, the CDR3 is TGTGCCAGCACCGTGGGGGGTAGGGATCAGCCCCAGCATTTT.

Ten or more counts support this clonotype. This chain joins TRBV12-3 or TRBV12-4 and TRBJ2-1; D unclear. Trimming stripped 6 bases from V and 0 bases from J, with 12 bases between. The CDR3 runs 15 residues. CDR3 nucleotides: TGTGCCAGCAGCGTAGCAGAGAGCTCCTACAATGAGCAGTTCTTC. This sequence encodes CASSVAESSYNEQFF.

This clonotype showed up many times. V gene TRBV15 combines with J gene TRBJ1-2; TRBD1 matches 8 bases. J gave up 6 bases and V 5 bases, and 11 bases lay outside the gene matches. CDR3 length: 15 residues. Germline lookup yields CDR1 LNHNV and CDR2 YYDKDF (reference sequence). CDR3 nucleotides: TGTGCCACCAGCGGGATGGGACAGGAAGAGGATGGCTACACCTTC. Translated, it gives CATSGMGQEEDGYTF.

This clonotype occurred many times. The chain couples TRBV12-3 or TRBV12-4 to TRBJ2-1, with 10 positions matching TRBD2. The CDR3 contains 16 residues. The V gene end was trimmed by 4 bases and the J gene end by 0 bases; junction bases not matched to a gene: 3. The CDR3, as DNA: TGTGCCAGCAGTTGGCTAGCGGGAGTCTCCTACAATGAGCAGTTCTTC. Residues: CASSWLAGVSYNEQFF.